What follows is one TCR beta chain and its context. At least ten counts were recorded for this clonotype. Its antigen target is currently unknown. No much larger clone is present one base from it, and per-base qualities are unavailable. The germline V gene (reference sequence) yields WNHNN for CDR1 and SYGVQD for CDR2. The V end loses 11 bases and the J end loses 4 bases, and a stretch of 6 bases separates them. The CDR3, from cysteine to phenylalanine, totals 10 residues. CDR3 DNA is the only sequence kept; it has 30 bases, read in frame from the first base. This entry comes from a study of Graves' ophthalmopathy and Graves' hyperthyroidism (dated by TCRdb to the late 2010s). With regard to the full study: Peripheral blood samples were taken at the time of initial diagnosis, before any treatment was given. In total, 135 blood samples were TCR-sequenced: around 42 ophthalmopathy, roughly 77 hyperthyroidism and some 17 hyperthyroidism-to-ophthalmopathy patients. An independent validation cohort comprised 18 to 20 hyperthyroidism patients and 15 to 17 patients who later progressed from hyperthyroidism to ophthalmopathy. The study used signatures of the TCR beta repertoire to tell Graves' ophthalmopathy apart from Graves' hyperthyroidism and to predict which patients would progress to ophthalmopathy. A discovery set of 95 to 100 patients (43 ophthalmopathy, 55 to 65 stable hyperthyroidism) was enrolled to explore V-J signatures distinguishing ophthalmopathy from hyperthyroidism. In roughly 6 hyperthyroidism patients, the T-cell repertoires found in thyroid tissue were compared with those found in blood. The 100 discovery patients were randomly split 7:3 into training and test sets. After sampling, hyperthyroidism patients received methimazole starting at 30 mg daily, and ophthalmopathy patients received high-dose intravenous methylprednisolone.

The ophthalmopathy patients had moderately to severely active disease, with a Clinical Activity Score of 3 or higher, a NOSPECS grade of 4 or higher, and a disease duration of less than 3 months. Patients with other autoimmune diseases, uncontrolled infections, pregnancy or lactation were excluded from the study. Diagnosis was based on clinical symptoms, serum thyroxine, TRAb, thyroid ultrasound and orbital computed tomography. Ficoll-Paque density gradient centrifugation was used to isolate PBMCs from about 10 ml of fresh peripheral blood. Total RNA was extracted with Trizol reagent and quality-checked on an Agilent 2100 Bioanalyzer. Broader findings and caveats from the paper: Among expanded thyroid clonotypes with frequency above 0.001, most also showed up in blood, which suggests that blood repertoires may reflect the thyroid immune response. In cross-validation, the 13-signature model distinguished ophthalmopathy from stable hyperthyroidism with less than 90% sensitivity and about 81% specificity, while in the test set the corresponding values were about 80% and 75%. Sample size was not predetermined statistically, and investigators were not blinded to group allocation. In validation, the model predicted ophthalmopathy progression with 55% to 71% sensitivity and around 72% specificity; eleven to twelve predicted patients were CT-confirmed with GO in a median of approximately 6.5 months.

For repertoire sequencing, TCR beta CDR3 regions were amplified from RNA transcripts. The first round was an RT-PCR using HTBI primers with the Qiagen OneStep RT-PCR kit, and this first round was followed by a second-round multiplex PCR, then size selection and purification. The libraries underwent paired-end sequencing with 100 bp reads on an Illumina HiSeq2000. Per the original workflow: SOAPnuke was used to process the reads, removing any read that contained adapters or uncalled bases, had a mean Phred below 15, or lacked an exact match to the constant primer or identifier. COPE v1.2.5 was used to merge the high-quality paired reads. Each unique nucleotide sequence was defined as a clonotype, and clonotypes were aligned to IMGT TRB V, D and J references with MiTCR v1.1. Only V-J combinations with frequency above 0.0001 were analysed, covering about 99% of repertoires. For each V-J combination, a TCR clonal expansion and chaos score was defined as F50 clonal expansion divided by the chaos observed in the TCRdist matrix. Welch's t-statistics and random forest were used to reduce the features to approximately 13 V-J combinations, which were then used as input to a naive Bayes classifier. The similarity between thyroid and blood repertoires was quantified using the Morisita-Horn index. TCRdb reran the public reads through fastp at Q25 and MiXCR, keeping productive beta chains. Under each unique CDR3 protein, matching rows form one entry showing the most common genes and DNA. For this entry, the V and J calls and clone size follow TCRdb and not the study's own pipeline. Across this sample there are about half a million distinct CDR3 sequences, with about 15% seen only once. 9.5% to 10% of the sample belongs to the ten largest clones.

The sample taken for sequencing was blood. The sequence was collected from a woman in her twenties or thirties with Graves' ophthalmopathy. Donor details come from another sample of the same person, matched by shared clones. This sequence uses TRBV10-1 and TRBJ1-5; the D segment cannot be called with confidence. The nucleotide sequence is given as TGCGCCTTAAATAATCAGCCCCAGCATTTT. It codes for CALNNQPQHF.